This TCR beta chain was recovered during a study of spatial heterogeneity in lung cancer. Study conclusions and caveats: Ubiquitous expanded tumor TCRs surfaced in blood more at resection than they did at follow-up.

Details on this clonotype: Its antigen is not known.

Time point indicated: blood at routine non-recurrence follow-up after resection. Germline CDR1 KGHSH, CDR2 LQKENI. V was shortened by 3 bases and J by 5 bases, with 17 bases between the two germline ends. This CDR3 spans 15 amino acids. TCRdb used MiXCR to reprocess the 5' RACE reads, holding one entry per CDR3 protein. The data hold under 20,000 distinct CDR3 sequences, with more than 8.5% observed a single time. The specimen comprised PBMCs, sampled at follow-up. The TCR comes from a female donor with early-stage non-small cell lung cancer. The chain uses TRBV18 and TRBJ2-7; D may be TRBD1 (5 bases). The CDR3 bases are TGTGCCAGCTCACCCACCAATGTTCAGGGAAACGAGCAGTACTTC. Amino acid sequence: CASSPTNVQGNEQYF.